This TCR beta chain was captured by sequencing in a study of CD8+CD57+ T cells in acquired aplastic anemia. As for the study in general: DNA per sorted CD4+ or CD8+ sample ranged about 0.19 to 30 ug, averaging roughly 3.3 ug.

Study observations and caveats: A set of approximately 29 CD8+ CDR3 sequences was shared between patients and controls, and these sequences appeared highly expressed in patients. For CD8+ Simpson's diversity, patients and controls showed no significant difference.

This CDR3 region has 12 residues. V lost 6 bases to trimming and J lost 1 base, with 4 bases between them. Genomic DNA provided the template from which TCR beta VDJ and CDR3 profiles were obtained. TCRdb itself ran the reads through MiXCR, one entry per CDR3 protein. The sample includes about 200,000 distinct CDR3 sequences, almost 35% of them seen just once. The sample holds a few counts of this clonotype. What it binds is not known. The sample consisted of sorted CD4+, CD8+, or CD8+CD57+ T cells (not recorded which) from PBMCs. This TCR was recovered from a human donor in good health, serving as a control. The rearrangement uses TRBV12-3 or TRBV12-4 and TRBJ2-1; no clear D gene. The CDR3 region is CASRVSYNEQFF. Here the CDR3 DNA reads TGTGCCAGCAGGGTATCCTACAATGAGCAGTTCTTC.